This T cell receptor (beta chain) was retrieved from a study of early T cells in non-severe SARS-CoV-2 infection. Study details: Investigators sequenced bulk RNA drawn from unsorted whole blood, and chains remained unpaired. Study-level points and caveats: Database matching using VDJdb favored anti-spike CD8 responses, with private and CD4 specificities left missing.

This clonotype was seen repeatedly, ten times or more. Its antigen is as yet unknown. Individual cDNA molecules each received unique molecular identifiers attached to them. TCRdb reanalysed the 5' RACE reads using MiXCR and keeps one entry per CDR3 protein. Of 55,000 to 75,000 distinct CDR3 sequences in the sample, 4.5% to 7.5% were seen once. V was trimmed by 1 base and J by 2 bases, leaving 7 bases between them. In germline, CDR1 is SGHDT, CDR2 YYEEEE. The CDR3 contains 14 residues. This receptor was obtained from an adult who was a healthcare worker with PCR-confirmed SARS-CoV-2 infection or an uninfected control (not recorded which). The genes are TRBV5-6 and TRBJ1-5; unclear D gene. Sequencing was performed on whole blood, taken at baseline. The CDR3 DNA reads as TGTGCCAGCAGCTTGAAGACGCGCAATCAGCCCCAGCATTTT. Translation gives CASSLKTRNQPQHF.